Listed below are T cell receptor beta chains from one sample, sequenced in a study of blood T cell repertoires in COVID-19. TCRdb keeps only in-frame clones here, not all; method: immunoSEQ multiplex PCR. The data show approximately 530,000 clones, 85% to 90% seen once. The sequenced sample consisted of peripheral blood. The receptor source for this set is a woman aged 45-59 years with COVID-19, enrolled during active disease. CDR3s include the opening cysteine and the closing phenylalanine or tryptophan. A D gene is named only where the DNA matches it firmly. A clone size is listed for some rows: how often the clone was seen (once, few, many), or a class if it is expanded.

J	D	V	size	DNA	CDR3
TRBJ1-2	TRBD1	TRBV7-2	NA	TGTGCCAGCAGCCTCTTCAGGGGGGACAGGGATGGCTACACCTTC	CASSLFRGDRDGYTF
TRBJ1-5	TRBD1	TRBV19	NA	TGTGCCAGTACCAACGGACAGGGGTGGGATCAGCCCCAGCATTTT	CASTNGQGWDQPQHF
TRBJ2-7	TRBD1	TRBV4-2	NA	TGTGCCAGCAGCCAAGTGGGGACAGACTCCTACGAGCAGTACTTC	CASSQVGTDSYEQYF
TRBJ1-2	NA	TRBV19	NA	TGTGCCAGTAGTAGACAGAGCTATGGCTACACCTTC	CASSRQSYGYTF
TRBJ1-6	NA	TRBV12-3/TRBV12-4	few	TGTGCCAGCAGGGGACTTGGTAATTCACCCCTCCACTTT	CASRGLGNSPLHF
TRBJ1-5	NA	TRBV6-6	NA	TGTGCCAGCAGTCACTTGACAGGCTATAGCAATCAGCCCCAGCATTTT	CASSHLTGYSNQPQHF
TRBJ1-1	NA	TRBV27	NA	TGTGCCAGCAGTCTCCACCAGGGTCGGCGAAACACTGAAGCTTTCTTT	CASSLHQGRRNTEAFF
TRBJ2-3	NA	TRBV13	once	TGTGCCAGCAGCTTATCGCGGACAGCCACAGATACGCAGTATTTT	CASSLSRTATDTQYF
TRBJ2-7	NA	TRBV28	NA	TGTGCCATCTCCACCTCCGGTGAATCCTACGAGCAGTACTTC	CAISTSGESYEQYF
TRBJ1-2	NA	TRBV9	NA	TGTGCCAGCAGCGTAGATGCGATTGCGAACTATGGCTACACCTTC	CASSVDAIANYGYTF
TRBJ2-7	TRBD2	TRBV4-1	NA	TGCGCCAGCAGCCCTCTACCGGGACTAGCGAGGGAGCAGTACTTC	CASSPLPGLAREQYF
TRBJ1-1	TRBD1	TRBV19	NA	TGTGCCAGTAGTCCACGACAGGGAAGGGGGACTGAAGCTTTCTTT	CASSPRQGRGTEAFF
TRBJ1-5	NA	TRBV21-1	NA	TGTGCCAGCAGCAAAGGACAGGGAGTGCAGCCCCAGCATTTT	CASSKGQGVQPQHF
TRBJ2-3	TRBD2	TRBV27	NA	TGTGCCAGCAGTTTAAAGGGACTAGCGGGGGGGCCTAGCACAGATACGCAGTATTTT	CASSLKGLAGGPSTDTQYF
TRBJ1-6	NA	TRBV3-1/TRBV3-2	NA	TGTGCCAGCAGCCCCGGAGGGTATTCACCCCTCCACTTT	CASSPGGYSPLHF
TRBJ2-1	TRBD1	TRBV9	NA	TGTGCCAGCAGTGCAGGGGGCCGACATTTCTTC	CASSAGGRHFF
TRBJ2-7	NA	TRBV5-5	NA	TGTGCCAGCAGCTTGGCGCCAGGGGCGGGGGACGAGCAGTACTTC	CASSLAPGAGDEQYF
TRBJ2-1	TRBD2	TRBV10-2	NA	TGCGCCAGCAGTGAAAGCGGGGGGTACAATGAGCAGTTCTTC	CASSESGGYNEQFF
TRBJ2-7	TRBD2	TRBV19	NA	TGTGCCAGTAGTGGGATCCGACTAGCGGGGACCTACGAGCAGTACTTC	CASSGIRLAGTYEQYF
TRBJ1-4	TRBD1	TRBV5-1	few	TGCGCCAGCAGCTTGACAGGGGGCGATCCTCACGAAAAACTGTTTTTT	CASSLTGGDPHEKLFF
TRBJ1-2	TRBD1	TRBV29-1	NA	TGCAGCGTTCCGACAGGGCAAAACTATGGCTACACCTTC	CSVPTGQNYGYTF
TRBJ1-1	NA	TRBV10-2	NA	TGCGCCAGCGGGGCGGCAGCTATTGAAGCTTTCTTT	CASGAAAIEAFF
TRBJ1-1	TRBD1	TRBV9	NA	TGTGCCAGCAGCGTAGGGGCACAGGGGGTGCGCACTGAAGCTTTCTTT	CASSVGAQGVRTEAFF
TRBJ2-2	TRBD2	TRBV10-1	NA	TGCGCCAGCAGCCAACTAGCGGGGGGGCTCTTGAACACCGGGGAGCTGTTTTTT	CASSQLAGGLLNTGELFF
TRBJ2-1	TRBD2	TRBV3-1/TRBV3-2	NA	TGTGCCAGCAGCCAAGGCGGGGGGGTGTACAATGAGCAGTTCTTC	CASSQGGGVYNEQFF
TRBJ2-5	TRBD1	TRBV28	NA	TGTGCCAGCAGCTGGACAGGGGGGTTGGAAGAGACCCAGTACTTC	CASSWTGGLEETQYF
TRBJ2-1	TRBD1	TRBV6-5	NA	TGTGCCAGCAGTTACTCGAGAGACAGGGGCATCGATGAGCAGTTCTTC	CASSYSRDRGIDEQFF
TRBJ2-3	NA	TRBV12-3/TRBV12-4	NA	TGTGCCAGCAGTTCCGCGGGGACAGATACGCAGTATTTT	CASSSAGTDTQYF
TRBJ2-3	NA	TRBV6-5	NA	TGTGCCAGCAGCCGTGGGCCCTCAGATACGCAGTATTTT	CASSRGPSDTQYF
TRBJ1-5	NA	TRBV30	NA	TGTGCCTGGAGTTCCCCCGACAGATACAATCAGCCCCAGCATTTT	CAWSSPDRYNQPQHF
TRBJ1-1	TRBD1	TRBV29-1	once	TGCAGCGTAGGACAGGGGGACAACACTGAAGCTTTCTTT	CSVGQGDNTEAFF
TRBJ2-6	TRBD1	TRBV19	NA	TGTGCCAGTAGTATACCTGGACAGGGCCACTCTGGGGCCAACGTCCTGACTTTC	CASSIPGQGHSGANVLTF
TRBJ1-3	TRBD1	TRBV28	NA	TGTGCCAGCAGCCTCCAAGGGGGCGCGGGCGGAAACACCATATATTTT	CASSLQGGAGGNTIYF
TRBJ2-5	TRBD1	TRBV3-1/TRBV3-2	once	TGTGCCAGCAGCCAACAGGGGGCTGAGACCCAGTACTTC	CASSQQGAETQYF
TRBJ1-4	NA	TRBV15	NA	TGTGCCACCAGCAGAGATCGGGGCCCGGGGGAGATTTGGGAAAAACTGTTTTTT	CATSRDRGPGEIWEKLFF
TRBJ1-1	NA	TRBV7-9	few	TGTGCCAGCAGCTTAGATCGGGGAGGAAACACTGAAGCTTTCTTT	CASSLDRGGNTEAFF
TRBJ1-1	NA	TRBV18	NA	TGTGCCAGCTCACCACTGGCGAACACTGAAGCTTTCTTT	CASSPLANTEAFF
TRBJ1-2	NA	TRBV7-9	few	TGTGCCAGCAGCTTAGATAGGGAGGTATGGGATGGCTACACCTTC	CASSLDREVWDGYTF
TRBJ1-2	NA	TRBV19	NA	TGTGCCAGTAGTATCTGGAGTGGCCACACCTTC	CASSIWSGHTF
TRBJ2-2	NA	TRBV12-3/TRBV12-4	NA	TGTGCCAGCAGTCCCATGAACACCGGGGAGCTGTTTTTT	CASSPMNTGELFF
TRBJ1-1	TRBD1	TRBV5-1	NA	TGCGCCAGCAGCGACGGACAGGGCCCCATGAACACTGAAGCTTTCTTT	CASSDGQGPMNTEAFF
TRBJ2-7	NA	TRBV2	NA	TGTGCCAGCAGTGATGGACGAAGGGGCGAGCAGTACTTC	CASSDGRRGEQYF
TRBJ1-4	NA	TRBV12-5	NA	TGTGCTAGTGGTTTGGACCGCGGGCCTGGGGAAAAACTGTTTTTT	CASGLDRGPGEKLFF
TRBJ2-4	TRBD1	TRBV2	NA	TGTGCCAGCAGTGTTGGACAGGGGCAAGGGAACATTCAGTACTTC	CASSVGQGQGNIQYF
TRBJ1-5	TRBD1	TRBV19	NA	TGTGCCAGTAGCGACAGGGACAGGGGAGATCAGCCCCAGCATTTT	CASSDRDRGDQPQHF
TRBJ2-1	TRBD2	TRBV14	NA	TGTGCCAGCAGCCAAAGGACTAGCGGGGGGTCCTACAATGAGCAGTTCTTC	CASSQRTSGGSYNEQFF
TRBJ1-2	NA	TRBV15	NA	TGTGCCACCAGCAGAGGCAGTAACTATGGCTACACCTTC	CATSRGSNYGYTF
TRBJ2-1	NA	TRBV5-8	NA	TGTGCCAGCAGCTTGGACAGGGAAAATGAGCAGTTCTTC	CASSLDRENEQFF
TRBJ2-2	NA	TRBV30	NA	TGTGCCTGGAGTGTACGGAGTACCACCGGGGAGCTGTTTTTT	CAWSVRSTTGELFF
TRBJ2-1	NA	TRBV27	NA	TGTGCCAGCAGTCCCTCGACAATCAATGAGCAGTTCTTC	CASSPSTINEQFF
TRBJ1-2	TRBD1	TRBV19	NA	TGTGCCAGTAGTATACCCGCGACAGGGGGTAACTATGGCTACACCTTC	CASSIPATGGNYGYTF
TRBJ2-2	TRBD2	TRBV9	once	TGTGCCAGCAGCGTAGTACTAGCGGGGAGTGGCGGGGAGCTGTTTTTT	CASSVVLAGSGGELFF
TRBJ2-2	NA	TRBV9	NA	TGTGCCAGCAGCGTAGACCAGGGGAACACCGGGGAGCTGTTTTTT	CASSVDQGNTGELFF
TRBJ2-2	TRBD1	TRBV7-3	NA	TGTGCCAGCAGCTTGGGGACAGGGGTTACCGGGGAGCTGTTTTTT	CASSLGTGVTGELFF
TRBJ2-1	TRBD1	TRBV6-5	NA	TGTGCCAGCTCCTGGACAGGAAGGGATGAGCAGTTCTTC	CASSWTGRDEQFF
TRBJ1-6	TRBD1	TRBV4-1	NA	TGCGCCAGCAGCCAAGGACAGGGACCCCAGGGTTCACCCCTCCACTTT	CASSQGQGPQGSPLHF
TRBJ2-5	TRBD2	TRBV9	NA	TGTGCCAGCAGCGTAGGGAGCGGGGTTGTGAGAGAGACCCAGTACTTC	CASSVGSGVVRETQYF
TRBJ1-1	NA	TRBV3-1/TRBV3-2	NA	TGTGCCAGCAGTTACATTCCAGGGATGAACACTGAAGCTTTCTTT	CASSYIPGMNTEAFF
TRBJ1-2	TRBD1	TRBV11-2	NA	TGTGCCAGCAGCTCCGAGGGGGCGGGCTACACCTTC	CASSSEGAGYTF
TRBJ1-1	TRBD1	TRBV5-4	NA	TGTGCCAGCAGCCTAAGACAGGGCTCTGAAGCTTTCTTT	CASSLRQGSEAFF